The clone carrying this T cell receptor beta chain was picked up many times. Time point of the sample: patch test 1, 2 weeks after DPC sensitization. The treatment is: therapeutic diphenylcyclopropenone sensitization with weekly scalp DPC. TCRdb processed the RACE reads anew with MiXCR; each CDR3 protein has one entry. The data show 150,000 to 200,000 distinct CDR3 sequences, more than 12% seen once. The data are from a study of human T cells and chemical hapten exposure. Study overall: There were weekly diphenylcyclopropenone doses to the scalp for patients throughout the approximately 24-week study.

V was pared by 1 base and J by 3 bases, with 4 bases between. Germline CDR1 SGHTA, CDR2 FQGNSA. This CDR3 region has 12 residues. The origin of this receptor is a woman aged 25 to 39 with alopecia areata. Some clones in this sample may be carry-over from other donors' samples. The source was whole blood, collected in connection with sensitization to the hapten diphenylcyclopropenone (DPC). The chain carries TRBV7-2 and TRBJ2-7; D uncertain. This CDR3 is CASSLGDYEQYF. DNA of the CDR3: TGTGCCAGCAGCTTAGGGGACTACGAGCAGTACTTC.